This T cell receptor (beta chain) was retrieved from a study of blood T cell repertoires in COVID-19. The overall study: Donors in the United States, Italy and Spain gave samples during acute or convalescent COVID-19. The analysed material was cDNA or gDNA that came from T cells, B-cell-depleted T cells, or PBMCs.

Using immunoSEQ multiplex PCR, the repertoire was profiled, and TCRdb retains in-frame clones only, with some absent. This sample has roughly 280,000 clones, with 88% found just once. Participants had their cohort set by participant-reported clinical history. Two negative PCRs, clearance, or symptom resolution were required of recovered Cohort 3 donors. This receptor was taken from a woman between 50 and 59 years old who had recovered from COVID-19. Sequencing was done on a sample of PBMCs or T cells enriched from blood (not recorded which).

In DNA form, the CDR3 reads TGTGCCAGCTCACCACCCGCAGGGGGCTTATTCTACGAGCAGTACTTC. It translates to CASSPPAGGLFYEQYF. J is TRBJ2-7 and V is TRBV18; TRBD1 aligns across 8 bases. V lost 0 bases to trimming and J lost 3 bases; unmatched junction nucleotides: 7. Per germline, CDR1 KGHSH and CDR2 LQKENI. There are 16 residues in the CDR3.